This T cell receptor (beta chain) comes out of a study of OX40 agonist ivuxolimab in advanced cancers. Background on the study: Ivuxolimab was administered intravenously to patients at 0.01 to 10 mg/kg every 2 weeks. Dose-escalation patients' cancers were hepatocellular carcinoma, melanoma, renal cell or head and neck cancer. Study-level points and caveats: Some nonresponders likewise displayed low normalized T-cell clonal expansion.

V lost 1 base to trimming and J lost 5 bases; unmatched junction nucleotides: 4. Germline CDR1 is SGHVS and CDR2 is FQNEAQ. The CDR3 loop spans 16 amino acids. Clones were read by immunoSEQ multiplex PCR, and TCRdb kept only the in-frame ones, dropping some. The sample carries tens of thousands of clones, about 94% recorded once. Remarks on this clone: Its cognate antigen is unknown.

This specimen was CD4+ or CD8+ T cells sorted from blood, taken in a trial of the OX40 agonist ivuxolimab. V and J are TRBV7-8 and TRBJ2-1, with TRBD2 identical over 11 bases. The TCR comes from an adult with an advanced solid tumor such as melanoma, head and neck, liver or kidney cancer. The chain's CDR3 is CASSLGLAGGHNEQFF. For the CDR3, the DNA is TGTGCCAGCAGCTTAGGTCTAGCGGGAGGCCACAATGAGCAGTTCTTC. The variable domain in full, completed from reference TRBV7-8 and TRBJ2-1, reads GAGVSQSPRYKVAKRGQDVALRCDPISGHVSLFWYQQALGQGPEFLTYFQNEAQLDKSGLPSDRFFAERPEGSVSTLKIQRTQQEDSAVYLCASSLGLAGGHNEQFFGPGTRLTVL.